The present entry profiles one T cell receptor beta chain with its context. No antigen is known for it. Base qualities were left out, and no much larger clone turns up one base away. Within the sample, other DNA sequences also encode this same CDR3. Using the deep immunoSEQ assay, multiplex PCR amplified TCR CDR3 regions from genomic DNA. For each cell subset, the extracted genomic DNA was distributed evenly across all wells of several immunoSEQ 96-well plates, and each plate served as one replicate. For sorted subsets, roughly 200 ng genomic DNA, equal to about 30,000 T cell genomes, was loaded into each replicate PCR. Purified libraries were measured with a Qubit 3.0 fluorometer, size-checked on a Bioanalyzer 2100, and measured again with the KAPA Library Quantification kit. Every immunoSEQ 96-well plate was sequenced on a separate single-read 150-cycle Illumina NextSeq 550 flow cell. The paper's data handling went like this. Because the immunoSEQ output included only junctional sequences and no quality scores, the filtering could not be the same as the filtering used for full-length reads. To assign V/J genes and CDR3, sequences were annotated against IMGT germline references using PyIR, a Python wrapper for IgBLAST v1.9. Any read was removed if the V/J assignment was weak (E-value above 1e-6), the CDR3 was missing, or the read contained stop codons, out-of-frame junctions, or ambiguous translated residues. A V3J clonotype was defined by an identical inferred V gene, J gene, and CDR3 amino acid sequence. Percentage overlap between repertoires was calculated by dividing the number of shared unique clonotypes by the size of the smaller repertoire. RTK rarefaction, the Chao1 estimator, and Recon v2.1 estimates of unobserved clonotypes were used to assess repertoire richness. OLGA was used to compute generation probabilities for all TCRbeta clonotypes that the gDNA method yielded from a handful of donors. TCRdb carries this immuneACCESS record with in-frame sequences only. Its versions omit some clonotypes, under half of them owing to an unresolved V gene in the studies checked, with the rest unexplained. Clone size and V and J calls were adopted from that table, with D and trimming inferred from the DNA. Present in this sample are about 2.2 million clones, just over 90% of which were seen just once. More than 1.5% of the sample belongs to the ten largest clones.

This entry is derived from a study of shared clonotypes between healthy human individuals (dated by TCRdb to the early 2020s). Describing the broader study: The cohort included a few men and a couple of women between 18 and 49 years of age. Libraries were prepared and TCR repertoires were sequenced by different laboratories using diverse techniques, in order to increase sequencing depth and limit assay-specific biases. Between about 0.9 and 9 billion PBMCs per donor were obtained by leukapheresis. The study deeply sequenced blood TCR repertoires of several healthy adults to estimate repertoire size and the extent of clonotype sharing between individuals. For each donor, three plates each were used for CD4 naive and CD4 memory, two plates were used for CD8 naive, and one plate was used for CD8 memory.

CD8 naive samples were CD45RO-negative cells positively selected for CCR7, giving a CD45RA+CCR7+ population that excluded TemRA cells. The donors were healthy, HIV-negative adults with no recently reported acute infections or vaccinations. All donors were Caucasian adults living in Nashville, Tennessee, USA. After blood collection by leukapheresis, PBMCs were isolated using Ficoll-Histopaque density gradient centrifugation and then cryopreserved in the vapor phase of liquid nitrogen. Analytical flow cytometry was used to check the purity and quantity of every magnetically sorted T cell population. Genomic DNA was isolated from every sorted fraction and measured by UV absorbance on a Nanodrop 2000c. Findings and caveats that apply to the study as a whole: Even with the large sequencing depth, rarefaction of the sorted-subset datasets indicated that sequencing was incomplete. Estimated clonotype richness was generally larger for naive than for memory subsets. Pairwise subsampling led to the expectation that sequencing depth would affect the degree of clonotype sharing among donors. Compared with non-shared clonotypes, clonotypes shared by all four sorted-subset donors had higher generation probabilities. Because the study included only a small number of donors, the genetic and exposure-history diversity represented was limited. Across a few donors, approximately 5% of naive CD4, 3% to 4% of naive CD8, approximately 2.5% of memory CD4, and 0.4% of memory CD8 clonotypes were shared. Sampling was restricted to blood, and TCR repertoires in tissues likely differ from the TCR repertoires found in blood.

The sequence derives from a man between 18 and 29 years old in good health. Some clones in this sample may be carry-over from other donors' samples. The sequenced material came from naive CD8+ T cells from PBMCs. The sample's cell subset or site label is to be understood as: CD45RA+CCR7+.

The sequenced DNA: TGTGCCAGCAGCGTAGGCGGGGGGACCTACAATGAGCAGTTCTTC. It specifies CASSVGGGTYNEQFF. The sequence joins TRBV9 to TRBJ2-1; 8 central bases correspond to TRBD2. CDR1 SGDLS and CDR2 YYNGEE were looked up in the germline V gene. Measured from the cysteine to the phenylalanine, the CDR3 is 15 residues long. Only the CDR3 DNA is retained, 45 bases long and in frame from the first base. Relative to germline, V is missing 0 bases and J is missing 2 bases, with 1 base of the junction outside any gene match.